This TCR beta chain was identified in a study of T cell responses to AZD1222 COVID-19 vaccine (dated by TCRdb to 2020 to 2022). Regarding the research as a whole: A total of 233 trial participants underwent TCR sequencing, of whom roughly 210 received two doses of AZD1222 and about 26 received two doses of the MenACWY control vaccine. Trial participants were enrolled into age subgroups of 18-55, 56-69 and 70-plus years, which contained roughly 150, 30 and 60 TCR-sequenced participants, respectively. Results and caveats for the whole study, not just this receptor: After two AZD1222 doses, both the breadth and the depth of spike-specific TCRs were significantly higher than at day 0 and than in MenACWY recipients. Most participants were white British and females outnumbered males, and the authors suggested that clonal diversity may have been underestimated. In the small 56-69-year group, the increase in depth fell short of significance, most likely because of low power. Nearly half of unique spike-specific TCRs reportedly recognized epitopes outside regions mutated in the B.1.351 and B.1.1.7 variants. Vaccine-associated CD4 TCRs spanned the whole spike protein, with dominant responses in regions 160-218 and 743-854. Because no samples from the day 14 peak response were available, repertoires could be characterized only after the peak T cell response. Conclusions about previously exposed vaccinees are limited, since just a handful of AZD1222 recipients were seropositive for SARS-CoV-2 at baseline.

The CDR3 regions of human TCRbeta chains were analyzed by immunosequencing. Processing in the source paper ran as follows. Repertoire TCRs were matched against a reference library of SARS-CoV-2-specific TCRs generated with the MIRA antigen-specificity platform. Breadth was defined as the fraction of unique TCRs that were SARS-CoV-2-associated. Depth was defined as the fraction of total T cells that were SARS-CoV-2-associated. Each spike-specific TCR was assigned to its reactive spike region and to a CD4 or CD8 class using the MIRA data. Log10-transformed breadth and depth values were compared by one-way ANOVA with Sidak's multiple comparisons tests. TCRdb stores this immuneACCESS table with in-frame sequences only. Part of the clones is absent; in the studies checked, under half of the shortfall reflects unresolved V genes, and no reason is known for the rest. The V and J calls and the clone size are those of that table, but D and trimming were determined from the DNA. The sample records roughly 48,000 clones, 75% to 90% of which are singletons. The ten most abundant clones make up about 5% of the sample.

The sample's time point label is to be understood as: about 28 days (+/-7) after the second vaccine dose. AZD1222 recipients given second doses at about 4 weeks or at about 12 weeks were pooled, since spike-specific TCR depth and breadth were not found to differ between the two schedules. Samples from vaccinated people were obtained from the UK trials COV001 and COV002, which included a single-blind randomized controlled phase 2/3 trial of AZD1222 (ChAdOx1 nCoV-19) in healthy adults. Trial participant PBMC samples were collected at day 0 and day 28 after the second dose for TCRbeta chain sequencing. A note on this clone: No antigen is known for it. Per-base qualities were not stored, and no clone one base away is much larger.

From the cysteine up to the phenylalanine, the CDR3 has a length of 15 residues. Only the CDR3 part of the read is kept: 45 bases, read in frame from the first base. From a lookup of the germline V gene, CDR1 and CDR2 are SGHAT and FQNNGV. V is cut by 3 bases and J by 2 bases, and the space between the germline ends is 14 bases. The TCR comes from an adult who received the AZD1222 COVID-19 vaccine. Recombination connected TRBV11-2 to TRBJ2-7; the D gene assignment is ambiguous. The sequences come from peripheral blood, collected 28 days after the second AZD1222 dose. The base sequence is TGTGCCAGCAGCTTGGTAGGACCGCTCACCTACGAGCAGTACTTC. This is translated as CASSLVGPLTYEQYF.